A selection of T cell receptor beta chains follows, all from one sample in a study of regulatory T cells in long-lasting Graves disease. One entry per CDR3 protein results from TCRdb running MiXCR on the multiplex PCR reads. Seen here are hundreds of thousands of distinct CDR3 sequences, 15% observed once, and the top ten hold about 8%. This sample also belongs to another study, concerning T cells in Graves' hyperthyroidism and ophthalmopathy.

Specimen: peripheral blood mononuclear cells (PBMCs), collected at new diagnosis, from a patient treated with antithyroid drugs. Every receptor here comes from a woman aged 40 to 50 with Graves disease. Both conserved end residues are trimmed from each CDR3. Not all rows give a size; the values are once, few, many and, for expanded clones, a class.

clone size: many
J gene: TRBJ1-1
V gene: TRBV30
CDR3 protein: AWSYEGNTEAF

clone size: many
J gene: TRBJ2-5
V gene: TRBV14
CDR3 protein: ASSQSRGSGVTQY

clone size: many
J gene: TRBJ2-3
V gene: TRBV7-8
CDR3 protein: ASRSQPGGLSNTQY

clone size: many
J gene: TRBJ2-7
V gene: TRBV28
CDR3 protein: ASSFQGAEQY

clone size: many
J gene: TRBJ1-1
V gene: TRBV9
CDR3 protein: ASSVGRSSGSSNTEAF

clone size: few
J gene: TRBJ1-5
V gene: TRBV28
CDR3 protein: ASRVARGRSQH

clone size: many
J gene: TRBJ2-1
V gene: TRBV24-1
CDR3 protein: ATSDQTGAYNEQF

clone size: -
J gene: TRBJ2-6
V gene: TRBV6-2/TRBV6-3
CDR3 protein: ASGLGSWSGANVLT

clone size: -
J gene: TRBJ2-7
V gene: TRBV7-8
CDR3 protein: ASSNNSSGRDTYEQY

clone size: few
J gene: TRBJ2-4
V gene: TRBV19
CDR3 protein: ASSIVAGVKNIQY

clone size: -
J gene: TRBJ2-3
V gene: TRBV14
CDR3 protein: ASSQDQSSWSGTDTQY

clone size: -
J gene: TRBJ2-3
V gene: TRBV18
CDR3 protein: ASSPPVRGPGTDTQY

clone size: many
J gene: TRBJ1-5
V gene: TRBV2
CDR3 protein: ASRAVTGGLGQPQH

clone size: -
J gene: TRBJ2-1
V gene: TRBV19
CDR3 protein: ASTLSGTGVGNEQF

clone size: many
J gene: TRBJ2-3
V gene: TRBV27
CDR3 protein: ASRGLAGAGTDTQY

clone size: many
J gene: TRBJ2-4
V gene: TRBV11-2
CDR3 protein: ASSLFRTVDKNIQY